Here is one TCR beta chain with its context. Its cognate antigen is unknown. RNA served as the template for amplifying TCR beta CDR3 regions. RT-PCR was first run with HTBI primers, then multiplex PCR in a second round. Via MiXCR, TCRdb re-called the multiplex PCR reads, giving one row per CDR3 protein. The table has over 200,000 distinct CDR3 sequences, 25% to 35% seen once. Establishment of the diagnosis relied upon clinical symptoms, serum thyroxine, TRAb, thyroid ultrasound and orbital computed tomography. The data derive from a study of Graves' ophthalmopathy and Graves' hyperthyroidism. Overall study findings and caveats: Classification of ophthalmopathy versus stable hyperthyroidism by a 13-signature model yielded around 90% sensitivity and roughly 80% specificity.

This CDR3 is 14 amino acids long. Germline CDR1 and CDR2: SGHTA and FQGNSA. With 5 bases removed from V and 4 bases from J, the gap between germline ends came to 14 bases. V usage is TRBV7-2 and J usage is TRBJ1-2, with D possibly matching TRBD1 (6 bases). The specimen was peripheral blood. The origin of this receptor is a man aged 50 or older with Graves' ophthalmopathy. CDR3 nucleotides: TGTGCCAGCAGCCCGGGGGCGCAGATCTATGGCTACACCTTC. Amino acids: CASSPGAQIYGYTF.